Listed below are T cell receptor beta chains from one sample, sequenced in a study of blood T cell repertoires in COVID-19. Profiled with immunoSEQ multiplex PCR; TCRdb holds only in-frame clones, not every one. Among about 250,000 clones, about 80% were seen once, and the ten largest hold around 4.4%. Sequenced material: peripheral blood. Receptors originate from a man aged 45-60 years with active or convalescent COVID-19. Each CDR3 is given with its conserved first and last residue. A D gene is named only where the DNA matches it firmly. Clone sizes are given selectively: once, few, many, or a class where the clone is expanded.

abundance,v_gene,d_gene,j_gene,CDR3nt,CDR3aa
.,TRBV15,.,TRBJ2-3,TGTGCCACCAGCTCCCTTCCCACAGGGTCGACGCAGTATTTT,CATSSLPTGSTQYF
.,TRBV7-2,.,TRBJ1-1,TGTGCCAGCAGCTTAGCGGCAGACACTGAAGCTTTCTTT,CASSLAADTEAFF
.,TRBV5-1,.,TRBJ1-1,TGCGCCAGCAGTAAGGACAGTGACAACACTGAAGCTTTCTTT,CASSKDSDNTEAFF
.,TRBV5-4,.,TRBJ1-1,TGTGCCAGCAGCTTGCGGGGGGTAAGCACTGAAGCTTTCTTT,CASSLRGVSTEAFF
.,TRBV5-1,.,TRBJ1-2,TGCGCCAGCAGCTCGGAGGGCTATGGCTACACCTTC,CASSSEGYGYTF
.,TRBV20-1,TRBD1,TRBJ2-5,TGCAGTGCTAGTGCCGCCGGGACAGGGTTGCAAGAGACCCAGTACTTC,CSASAAGTGLQETQYF
.,TRBV6-6,.,TRBJ1-5,TGTGCCAGCAGTCCCCGGTTTTCGGAGGCTAATCAGCCCCAGCATTTT,CASSPRFSEANQPQHF
.,TRBV5-4,.,TRBJ2-5,TGTGCCAGCAGCGCTAATTTGGAGACCCAGTACTTC,CASSANLETQYF
.,TRBV5-5,TRBD1,TRBJ1-5,TGTGCCAGCAGCTGGGGACAGGGTCTCGGTCAGCCCCAGCATTTT,CASSWGQGLGQPQHF
.,TRBV5-1,TRBD1,TRBJ2-7,TGCGCCAGCAGCCCCTGGACAGGTAACTACGAGCAGTACTTC,CASSPWTGNYEQYF
.,TRBV6-2/TRBV6-3,.,TRBJ2-6,TGTGCCAGCAGTGGGCTATCTGGGGCCAACGTCCTGACTTTC,CASSGLSGANVLTF
.,TRBV15,.,TRBJ2-3,TGTGCCACCAGCAGAGGAGGAATAGGGGCAGATACGCAGTATTTT,CATSRGGIGADTQYF
.,TRBV19,TRBD2,TRBJ2-5,TGTGCCAGTAACTCGCTAGCCGCGGGGGGAGAGACCCAGTACTTC,CASNSLAAGGETQYF
.,TRBV7-6,TRBD1,TRBJ2-7,TGTGCCAGCAGCTTCTCAGGGGGCTACGAGCAGTACTTC,CASSFSGGYEQYF
.,TRBV7-8,.,TRBJ2-3,TGTGCCAGCAGCTTAGGTTTCAGAGGACAGACGACAGATACGCAGTATTTT,CASSLGFRGQTTDTQYF
once,TRBV5-1,.,TRBJ2-6,TGCGCCAGCAGCCCGGACGGAAGGGGGTCTGGGGCCAACGTCCTGACTTTC,CASSPDGRGSGANVLTF
.,TRBV2,TRBD1,TRBJ2-6,TGTGCCAGCAGTGAAGGGAGGAACAGGGGTCTACCCTCTGGGGCCAACGTCCTGACTTTC,CASSEGRNRGLPSGANVLTF
.,TRBV5-6,TRBD1,TRBJ1-2,TGTGCCAGCAGCTTGTCTCCAAAAGGACAGGGTAACTATGGCTACACCTTC,CASSLSPKGQGNYGYTF
.,TRBV6-5,TRBD1,TRBJ2-7,TGTGCCAGCAGAGGTCTGGGGACAGGGATCGAGCAGTACTTC,CASRGLGTGIEQYF
.,TRBV2,TRBD2,TRBJ2-2,TGTGCCAGCATGCGACTAGCGGGGGCCCGCAACACCGGGGAGCTGTTTTTT,CASMRLAGARNTGELFF
.,TRBV7-9,TRBD2,TRBJ2-5,TGTGCCAGCCTTGGGGGGGGCCAAGAGACCCAGTACTTC,CASLGGGQETQYF
.,TRBV6-6,TRBD1,TRBJ2-3,TGTGCCAGCAGTCCCTCACAGGGGAGCACAGATACGCAGTATTTT,CASSPSQGSTDTQYF
.,TRBV24-1,.,TRBJ2-3,TGTGCCACCAGTCAGGGAGATACGCAGTATTTT,CATSQGDTQYF